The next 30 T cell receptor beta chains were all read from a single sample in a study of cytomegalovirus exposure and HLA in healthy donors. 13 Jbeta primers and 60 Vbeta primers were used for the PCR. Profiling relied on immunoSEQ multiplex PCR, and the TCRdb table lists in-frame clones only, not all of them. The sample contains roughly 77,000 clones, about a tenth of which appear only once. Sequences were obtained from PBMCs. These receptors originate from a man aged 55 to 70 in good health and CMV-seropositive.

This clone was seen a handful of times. CDR3 DNA sequence: TGTGCCAGCAGCGCGCGGAAGAACACCGGGGAGCTGTTTTTT. Protein: CASSARKNTGELFF. The chain links TRBV11-3 to TRBJ2-2; D is undetermined. The V gene's germline CDR1 is SGHNT and CDR2 YENEEA. V was trimmed by 5 bases and J by 1 base, leaving 8 bases between them. This CDR3 is 14 amino acids long. Drawing the rest from reference TRBV11-3 and TRBJ2-2, the complete variable domain is EAGVVQSPRYKIIEKKQPVAFWCNPISGHNTLYWYLQNLGQGPELLIRYENEEAVDDSQLPKDRFSAERLKGVDSTLKIQPAELGDSAVYLCASSARKNTGELFFGEGSRLTVL.

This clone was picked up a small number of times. The CDR3 region is CASSYAERELDGYTF. The CDR3 DNA reads TGTGCCAGCAGTTACGCAGAAAGGGAGCTCGACGGCTACACCTTC. The rearrangement uses TRBV6-5 and TRBJ1-2; D gene unclear. Trimming pared 2 bases from V and 8 bases from J, leaving 18 bases between. The CDR3 length is 15 residues. Germline V gene sequence: CDR1 MNHEY, CDR2 SVGAGI.

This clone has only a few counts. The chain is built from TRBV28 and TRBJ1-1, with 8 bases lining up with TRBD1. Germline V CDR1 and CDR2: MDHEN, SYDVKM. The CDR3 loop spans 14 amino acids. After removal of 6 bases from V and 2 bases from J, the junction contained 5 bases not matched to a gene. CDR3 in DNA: TGTGCCAGCAGAGATACAGGGGGAAACACTGAAGCTTTCTTT. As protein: CASRDTGGNTEAFF.

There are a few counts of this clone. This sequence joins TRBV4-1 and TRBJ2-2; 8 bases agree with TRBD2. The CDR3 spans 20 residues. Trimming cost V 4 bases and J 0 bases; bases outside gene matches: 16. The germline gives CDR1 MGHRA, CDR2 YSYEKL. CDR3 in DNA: TGCGCCAGCAGCCTCAGCGGGAGCGACAAAGTAACCGCGAACACCGGGGAGCTGTTTTTT. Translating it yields CASSLSGSDKVTANTGELFF.

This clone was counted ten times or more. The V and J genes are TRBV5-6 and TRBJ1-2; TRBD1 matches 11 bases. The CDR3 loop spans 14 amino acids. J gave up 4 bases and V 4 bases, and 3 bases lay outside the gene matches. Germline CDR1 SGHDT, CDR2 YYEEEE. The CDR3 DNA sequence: TGTGCCAGCAGCCCGGGACAGGGGGTCTATGGCTACACCTTC. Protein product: CASSPGQGVYGYTF.

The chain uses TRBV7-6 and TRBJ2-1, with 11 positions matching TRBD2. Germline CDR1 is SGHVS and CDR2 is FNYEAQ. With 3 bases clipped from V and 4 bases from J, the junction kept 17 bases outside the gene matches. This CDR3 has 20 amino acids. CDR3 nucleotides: TGTGCCAGCAGCTTGGAGATTCTTCCTAGCGGGGGGCCGGAATACAATGAGCAGTTCTTC. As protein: CASSLEILPSGGPEYNEQFF.

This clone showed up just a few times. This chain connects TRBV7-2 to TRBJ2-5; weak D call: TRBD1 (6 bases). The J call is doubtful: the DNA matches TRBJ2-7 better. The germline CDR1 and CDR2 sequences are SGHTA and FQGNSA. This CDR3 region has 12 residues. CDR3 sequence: CASTEDSYEQYF. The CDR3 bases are TGTGCCAGCACCGAGGACAGCTACGAGCAGTACTTC.

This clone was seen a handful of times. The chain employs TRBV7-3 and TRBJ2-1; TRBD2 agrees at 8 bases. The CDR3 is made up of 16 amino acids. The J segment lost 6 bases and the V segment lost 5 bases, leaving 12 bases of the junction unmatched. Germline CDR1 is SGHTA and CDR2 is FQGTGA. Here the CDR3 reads CASSPAGGEGGNEQFF. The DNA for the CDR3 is TGTGCCAGCAGCCCGGCCGGGGGGGAGGGAGGCAATGAGCAGTTCTTC.

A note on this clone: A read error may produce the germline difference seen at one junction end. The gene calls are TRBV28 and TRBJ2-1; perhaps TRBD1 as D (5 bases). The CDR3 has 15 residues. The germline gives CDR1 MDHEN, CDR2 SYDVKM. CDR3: CASSLVGEPYNEQFF. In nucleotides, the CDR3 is TGTGCCAGTAGTTTGGTAGGGGAACCCTACAATGAGCAGTTCTTC.

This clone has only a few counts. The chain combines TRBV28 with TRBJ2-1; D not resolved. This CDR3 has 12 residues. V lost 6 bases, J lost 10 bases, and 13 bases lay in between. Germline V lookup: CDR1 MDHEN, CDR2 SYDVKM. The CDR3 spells CASRSARREQFF. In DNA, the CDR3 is TGTGCCAGCAGGTCAGCGAGGCGGGAGCAGTTCTTC.

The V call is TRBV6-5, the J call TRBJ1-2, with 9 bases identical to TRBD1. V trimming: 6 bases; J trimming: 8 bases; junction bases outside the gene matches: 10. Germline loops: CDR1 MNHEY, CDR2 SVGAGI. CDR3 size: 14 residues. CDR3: CASRAGTGTFGYTF. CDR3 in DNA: TGTGCCAGCAGGGCAGGGACAGGGACTTTCGGCTACACCTTC.

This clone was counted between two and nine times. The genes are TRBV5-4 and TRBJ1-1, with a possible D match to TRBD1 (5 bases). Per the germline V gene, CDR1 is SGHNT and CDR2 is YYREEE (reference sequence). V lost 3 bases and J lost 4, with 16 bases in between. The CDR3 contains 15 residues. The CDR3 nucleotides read TGTGCCAGCAGCTCAGGACAAGGGAGGGGCACTGAAGCTTTCTTT. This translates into CASSSGQGRGTEAFF.

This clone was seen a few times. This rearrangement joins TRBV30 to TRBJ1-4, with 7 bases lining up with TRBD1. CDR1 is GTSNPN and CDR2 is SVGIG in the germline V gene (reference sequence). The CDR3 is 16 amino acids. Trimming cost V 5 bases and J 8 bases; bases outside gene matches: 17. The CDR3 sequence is CAWGLGQTFVGEKLFF. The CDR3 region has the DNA TGTGCCTGGGGATTGGGACAGACCTTCGTTGGGGAAAAACTGTTTTTT.

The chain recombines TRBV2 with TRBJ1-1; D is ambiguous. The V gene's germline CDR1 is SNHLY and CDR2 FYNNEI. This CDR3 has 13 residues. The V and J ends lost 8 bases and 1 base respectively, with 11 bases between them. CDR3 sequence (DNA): TGTGCCAGCCGTACAGAGGGGAACACTGAAGCTTTCTTT. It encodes CASRTEGNTEAFF.

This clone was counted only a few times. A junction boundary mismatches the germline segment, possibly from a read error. The CDR3 sequence: CASSYSTEPFF. The CDR3 DNA reads TGTGCCAGCAGTTACTCGACAGAGCCGTTCTTC. The chain recombines TRBV6-6 with TRBJ2-1; possibly TRBD1 for D (5 bases). This CDR3 region has 11 residues. The V gene's germline CDR1 is MNHNY and CDR2 SVGAGI (reference sequence).

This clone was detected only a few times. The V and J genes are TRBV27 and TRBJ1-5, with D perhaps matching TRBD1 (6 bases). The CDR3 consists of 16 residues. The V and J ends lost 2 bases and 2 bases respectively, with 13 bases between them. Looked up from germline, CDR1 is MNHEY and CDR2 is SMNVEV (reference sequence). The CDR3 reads CASSLRGGWGNQPQHF. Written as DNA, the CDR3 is TGTGCCAGCAGTTTAAGGGGGGGTTGGGGCAATCAGCCCCAGCATTTT.

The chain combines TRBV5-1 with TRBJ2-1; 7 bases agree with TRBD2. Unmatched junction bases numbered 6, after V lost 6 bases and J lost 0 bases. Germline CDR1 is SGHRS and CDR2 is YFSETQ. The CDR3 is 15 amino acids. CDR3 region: CASMYRGDSYNEQFF. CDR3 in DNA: TGCGCCAGCATGTATCGGGGGGACTCCTACAATGAGCAGTTCTTC.

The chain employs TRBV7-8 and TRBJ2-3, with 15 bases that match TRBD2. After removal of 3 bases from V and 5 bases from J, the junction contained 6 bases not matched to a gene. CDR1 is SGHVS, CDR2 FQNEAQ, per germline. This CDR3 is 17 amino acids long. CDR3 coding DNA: TGTGCCAGCAGCTTGAGGACTAGCGGGAGGGCCTTAGATACGCAGTATTTT. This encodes CASSLRTSGRALDTQYF.

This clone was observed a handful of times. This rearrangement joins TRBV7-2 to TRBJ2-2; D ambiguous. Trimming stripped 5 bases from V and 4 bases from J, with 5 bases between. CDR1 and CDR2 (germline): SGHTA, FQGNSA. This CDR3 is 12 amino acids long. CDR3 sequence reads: CASSRVTGELFF. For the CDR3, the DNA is TGTGCCAGCAGCCGCGTCACCGGGGAGCTGTTTTTT.

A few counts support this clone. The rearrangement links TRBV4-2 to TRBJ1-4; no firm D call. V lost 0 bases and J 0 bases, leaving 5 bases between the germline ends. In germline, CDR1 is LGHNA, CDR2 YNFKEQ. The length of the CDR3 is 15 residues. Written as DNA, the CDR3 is TGTGCCAGCAGCCAAGACTTTGCAACTAATGAAAAACTGTTTTTT. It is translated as CASSQDFATNEKLFF.

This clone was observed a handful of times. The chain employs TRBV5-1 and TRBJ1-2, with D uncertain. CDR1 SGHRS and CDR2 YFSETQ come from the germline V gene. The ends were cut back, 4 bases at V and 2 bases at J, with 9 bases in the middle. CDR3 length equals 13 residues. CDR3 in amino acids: CASSPMPNYGYTF. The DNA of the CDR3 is TGCGCCAGCAGCCCTATGCCGAACTATGGCTACACCTTC.

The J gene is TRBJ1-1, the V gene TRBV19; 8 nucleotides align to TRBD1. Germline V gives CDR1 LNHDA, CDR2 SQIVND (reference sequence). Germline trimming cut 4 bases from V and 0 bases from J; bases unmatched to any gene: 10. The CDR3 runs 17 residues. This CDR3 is CASSTRTGTLLNTEAFF. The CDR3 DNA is TGTGCCAGTAGTACCCGGACAGGGACCCTATTGAACACTGAAGCTTTCTTT.

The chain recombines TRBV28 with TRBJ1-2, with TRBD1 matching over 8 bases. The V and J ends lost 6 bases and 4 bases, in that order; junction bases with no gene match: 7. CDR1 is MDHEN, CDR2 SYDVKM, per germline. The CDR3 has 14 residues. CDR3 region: CASSASGGAYGYTF. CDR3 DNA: TGTGCCAGCAGCGCGTCAGGGGGCGCCTATGGCTACACCTTC.

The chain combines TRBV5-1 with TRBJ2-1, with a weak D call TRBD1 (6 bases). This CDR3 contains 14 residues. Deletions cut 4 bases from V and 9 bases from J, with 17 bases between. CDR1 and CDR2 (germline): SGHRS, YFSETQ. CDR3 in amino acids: CASSTTGPEGEQFF. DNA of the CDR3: TGCGCCAGCAGCACGACAGGCCCTGAGGGTGAGCAGTTCTTC.

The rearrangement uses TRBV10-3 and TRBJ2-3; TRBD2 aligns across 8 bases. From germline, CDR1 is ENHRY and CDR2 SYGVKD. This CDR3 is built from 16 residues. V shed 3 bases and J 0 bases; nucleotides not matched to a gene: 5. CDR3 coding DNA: TGTGCCATCAGTGACGCAGCGGGAGTGAGCACAGATACGCAGTATTTT. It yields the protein CAISDAAGVSTDTQYF.

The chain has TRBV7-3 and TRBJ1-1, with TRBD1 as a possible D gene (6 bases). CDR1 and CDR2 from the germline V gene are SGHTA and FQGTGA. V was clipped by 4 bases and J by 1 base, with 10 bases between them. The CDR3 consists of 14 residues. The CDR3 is CASSSQGPNTEAFF. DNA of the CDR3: TGTGCCAGCAGCTCACAGGGACCGAACACTGAAGCTTTCTTT.

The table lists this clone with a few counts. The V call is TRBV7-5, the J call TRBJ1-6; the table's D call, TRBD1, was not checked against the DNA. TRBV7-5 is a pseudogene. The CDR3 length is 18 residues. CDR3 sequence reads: CARSDYSQPFWSNSPLHF. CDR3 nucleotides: TGTGCCAGAAGTGATTACAGCCAGCCCTTCTGGTCTAATTCACCCCTCCACTTT.

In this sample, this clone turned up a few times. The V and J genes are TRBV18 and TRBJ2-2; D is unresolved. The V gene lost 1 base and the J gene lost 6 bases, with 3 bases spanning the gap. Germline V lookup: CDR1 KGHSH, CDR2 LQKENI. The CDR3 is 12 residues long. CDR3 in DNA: TGTGCCAGCTCACCACGGCCCGGGGAGCTGTTTTTT. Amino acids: CASSPRPGELFF.

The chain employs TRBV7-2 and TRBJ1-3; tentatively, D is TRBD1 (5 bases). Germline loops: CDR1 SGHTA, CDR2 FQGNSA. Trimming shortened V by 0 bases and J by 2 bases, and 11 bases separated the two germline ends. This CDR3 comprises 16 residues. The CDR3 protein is CASSLAEGVPGNTIYF. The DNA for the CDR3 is TGTGCCAGCAGCTTAGCGGAAGGGGTGCCTGGAAACACCATATATTTT.

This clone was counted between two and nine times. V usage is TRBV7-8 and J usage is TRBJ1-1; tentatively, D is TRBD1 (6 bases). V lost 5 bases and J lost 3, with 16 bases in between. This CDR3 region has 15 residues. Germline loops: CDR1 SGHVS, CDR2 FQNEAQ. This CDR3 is CASSTSGARDTEAFF. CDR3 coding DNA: TGTGCCAGCAGCACTTCAGGGGCGCGGGACACTGAAGCTTTCTTT.